These 4 T cell receptor beta chains were all obtained from the same sample, sequenced in a study of CD8 T cells in ankylosing spondylitis. Study-level findings and limits: Characteristic, it appeared, of ankylosing spondylitis blood was a TCR beta motif of roughly eight highly homologous variants.

For these TCRs, the target antigens are not known. MiXCR, applied by TCRdb to the 5' RACE reads, yields one record per CDR3 protein. This sample carries fewer than 550,000 distinct CDR3 sequences, roughly 5.2% of them seen once, and the ten largest clones take under 4.5%. The sequenced material came from blood, either unsorted or a sorted T cell fraction (not recorded which). The source is a male donor with ankylosing spondylitis.

This clonotype was recorded at least ten times. The J gene is TRBJ2-7, the V gene TRBV6-2 or TRBV6-3, with D perhaps TRBD1 (6 bases). V lost 0 bases and J lost 3, with 9 bases in between. This CDR3 spans 14 amino acids. Germline CDR1 and CDR2: MNHEY and SVGEGT. This chain's CDR3 is CASSYSWGLYEQYF. Here the CDR3 DNA reads TGTGCCAGCAGTTACTCGTGGGGGCTCTACGAGCAGTACTTC.

This clonotype was seen ten or more times. DNA of the CDR3: TGCAGTGCCGCAAGGAGGTCCTTTATTGACAATGAGCAGTTCTTC. Protein: CSAARRSFIDNEQFF. The chain joins TRBV20-1 to TRBJ2-1; weak D call: TRBD2 (5 bases). The CDR3 totals 15 residues. Germline V lookup: CDR1 DFQATT, CDR2 SNEGSKA (reference sequence). V shed 6 bases and J shed 5 bases, with 20 bases lying between them.

This clonotype was observed at least ten times. The chain employs TRBV5-1 and TRBJ2-7, with 9 bases that match TRBD1. V shed 4 bases, J shed 5 bases, and the junction held 10 bases outside the gene matches. The germline CDR1 and CDR2 sequences are SGHRS and YFSETQ. The CDR3 extends over 15 amino acids. CDR3 sequence (DNA): TGCGCCAGCAGCGAACCGGGACAGGGTGCCGACGAGCAGTACTTC. Protein product: CASSEPGQGADEQYF.

This clonotype was counted at least ten times. The chain couples TRBV27 to TRBJ2-3; 7 positions match TRBD1. CDR3 size: 17 residues. Losses at the gene ends were 4 bases for V and 4 bases for J; bases not matched to a gene: 14. The V gene's germline CDR1 is MNHEY and CDR2 SMNVEV (reference sequence). As DNA, the CDR3 is TGTGCCAGCAGTTCCAACCGGGACAGTCTTCTTCCAGATACGCAGTATTTT. Translated, it gives CASSSNRDSLLPDTQYF.